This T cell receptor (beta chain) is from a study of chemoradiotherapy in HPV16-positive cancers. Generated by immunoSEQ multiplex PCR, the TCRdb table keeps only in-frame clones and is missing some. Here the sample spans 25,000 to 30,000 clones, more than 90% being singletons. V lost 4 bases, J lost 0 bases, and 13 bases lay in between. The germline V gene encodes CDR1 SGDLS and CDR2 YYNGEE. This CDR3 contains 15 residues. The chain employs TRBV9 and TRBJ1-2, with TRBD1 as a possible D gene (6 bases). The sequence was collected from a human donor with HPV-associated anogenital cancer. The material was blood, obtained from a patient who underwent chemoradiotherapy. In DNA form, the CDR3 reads TGTGCCAGCAGCCTCAGGGACACAACTAACTATGGCTACACCTTC. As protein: CASSLRDTTNYGYTF. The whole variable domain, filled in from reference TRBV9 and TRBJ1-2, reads DSGVTQTPKHLITATGQRVTLRCSPRSGDLSVYWYQQSLDQGLQFLIQYYNGEERAKGNILERFSAQQFPDLHSELNLSSLELGDSALYFCASSLRDTTNYGYTFGSGTRLTVV.